This T cell receptor (beta chain) is drawn from a study of blood T cell repertoires in COVID-19. Study as a whole: Acute-phase and convalescent COVID-19 samples originated in the United States, Italy and Spain. Nucleic acid was either cDNA or gDNA, and it came from T cells, B-cell-depleted T cells, or PBMCs.

Authors' methods: Amplification with reference gene primers provided the estimates of nucleated cell counts. TCRdb keeps only in-frame clones here, not all; method: immunoSEQ multiplex PCR. V, J and clone size are taken as reported in that table, and D and trimming were inferred from the DNA itself. The repertoire holds over 90,000 clones, with roughly 90% as singletons. In this sample, this clone turned up a few times. The J segment lost 0 bases and the V segment lost 4 bases, leaving 6 bases of the junction unmatched. Germline V lookup: CDR1 LGHDT, CDR2 YNNKEL (reference sequence). The CDR3 sequence is 16 residues long.

The origin of this receptor is a woman aged 60-75 years with acute or convalescent COVID-19. This rearrangement joins TRBV3-1 (or the pseudogene TRBV3-2) to TRBJ1-3; 7 bases are a match to TRBD1. Sequencing was carried out using peripheral blood. The CDR3 DNA is TGTGCCAGCAGCCCCTATCGGGACAGCTCTGGAAACACCATATATTTT. Its protein is CASSPYRDSSGNTIYF.